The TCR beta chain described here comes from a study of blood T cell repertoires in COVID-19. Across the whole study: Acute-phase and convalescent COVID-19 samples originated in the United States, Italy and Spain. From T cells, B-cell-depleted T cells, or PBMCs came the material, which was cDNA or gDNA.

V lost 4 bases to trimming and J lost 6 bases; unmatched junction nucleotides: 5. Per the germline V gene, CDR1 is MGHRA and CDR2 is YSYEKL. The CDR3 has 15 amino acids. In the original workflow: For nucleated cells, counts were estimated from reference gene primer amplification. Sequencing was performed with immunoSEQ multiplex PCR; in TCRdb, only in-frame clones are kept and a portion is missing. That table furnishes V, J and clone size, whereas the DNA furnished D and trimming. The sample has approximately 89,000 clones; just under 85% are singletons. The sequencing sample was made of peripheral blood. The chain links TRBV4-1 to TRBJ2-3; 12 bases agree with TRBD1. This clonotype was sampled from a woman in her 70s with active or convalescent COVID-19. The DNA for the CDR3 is TGCGCCAGCAGCCTGCGGGACAGGGGGCTTGATACGCAGTATTTT. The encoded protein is CASSLRDRGLDTQYF.